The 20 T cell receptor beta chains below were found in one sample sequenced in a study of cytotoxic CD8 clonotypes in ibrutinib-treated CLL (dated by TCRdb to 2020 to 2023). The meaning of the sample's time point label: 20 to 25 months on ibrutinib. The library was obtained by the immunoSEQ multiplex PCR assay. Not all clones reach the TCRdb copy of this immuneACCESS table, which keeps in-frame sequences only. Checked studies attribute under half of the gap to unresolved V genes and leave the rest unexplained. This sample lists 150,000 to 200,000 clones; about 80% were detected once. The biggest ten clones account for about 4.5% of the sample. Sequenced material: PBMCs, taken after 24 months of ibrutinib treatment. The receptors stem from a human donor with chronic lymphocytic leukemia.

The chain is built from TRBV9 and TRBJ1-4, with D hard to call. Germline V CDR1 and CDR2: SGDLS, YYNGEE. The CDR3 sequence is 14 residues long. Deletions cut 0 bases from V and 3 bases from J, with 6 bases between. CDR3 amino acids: CASSVAWANEKLFF. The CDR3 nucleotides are TGTGCCAGCAGCGTAGCATGGGCTAATGAAAAACTGTTTTTT.

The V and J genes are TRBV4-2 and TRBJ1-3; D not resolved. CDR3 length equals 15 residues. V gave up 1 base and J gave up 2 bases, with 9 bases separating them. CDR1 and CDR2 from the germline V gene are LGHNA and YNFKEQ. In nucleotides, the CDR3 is TGTGCCAGCAGCCAAGCGAGTAGGGCTGGAAACACCATATATTTT. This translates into CASSQASRAGNTIYF.

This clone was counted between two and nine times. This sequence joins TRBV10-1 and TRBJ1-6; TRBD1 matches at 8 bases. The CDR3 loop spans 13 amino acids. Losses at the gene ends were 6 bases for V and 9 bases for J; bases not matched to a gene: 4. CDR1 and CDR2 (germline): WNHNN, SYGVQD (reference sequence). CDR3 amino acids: CASRETGASPLHF. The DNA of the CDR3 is TGCGCCAGCAGGGAGACAGGGGCTTCACCCCTCCACTTT.

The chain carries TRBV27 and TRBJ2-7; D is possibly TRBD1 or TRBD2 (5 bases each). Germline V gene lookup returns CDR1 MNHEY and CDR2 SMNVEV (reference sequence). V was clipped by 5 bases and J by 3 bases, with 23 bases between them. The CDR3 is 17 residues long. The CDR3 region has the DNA TGTGCCAGCAGTCCCTTAGGTGCAGGACGGGGCAACTACGAGCAGTACTTC. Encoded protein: CASSPLGAGRGNYEQYF.

The CDR3, as DNA: TGTGCCAGCTCACTCAGACAGGATAATAACTATGGCTACACCTTC. Translated, it gives CASSLRQDNNYGYTF. The rearrangement links TRBV18 to TRBJ1-2, with D perhaps TRBD1 (6 bases). Germline V gene lookup returns CDR1 KGHSH and CDR2 LQKENI. Trimming removed 4 bases from V and 1 base from J, with 13 bases in between. The CDR3 runs to 15 residues.

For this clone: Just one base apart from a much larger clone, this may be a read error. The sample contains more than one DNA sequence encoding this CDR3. The CDR3 is CASSDQMNTEAFF. The CDR3 DNA reads TGTGCCAGCAGTGACCAGATGAACACTGAAGCTTTCTTT. The J gene is TRBJ1-1, the V gene TRBV2; D is unresolved. There are 13 residues in the CDR3. Trimming took off 3 bases at V and 0 bases at J, with 5 bases between the two ends. The germline V gene has CDR1 SNHLY and CDR2 FYNNEI.

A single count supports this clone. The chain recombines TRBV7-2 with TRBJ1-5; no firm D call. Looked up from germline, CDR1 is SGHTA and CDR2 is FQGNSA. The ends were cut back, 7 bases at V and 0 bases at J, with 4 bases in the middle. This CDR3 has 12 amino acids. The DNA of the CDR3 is TGTGCCAGCACCGATAGCAATCAGCCCCAGCATTTT. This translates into CASTDSNQPQHF.

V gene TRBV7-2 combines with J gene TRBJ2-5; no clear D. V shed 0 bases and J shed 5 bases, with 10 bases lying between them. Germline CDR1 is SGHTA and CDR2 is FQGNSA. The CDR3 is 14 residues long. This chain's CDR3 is CASSLAGNRETQYF. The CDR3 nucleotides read TGTGCCAGCAGCTTAGCAGGCAACCGGGAGACCCAGTACTTC.

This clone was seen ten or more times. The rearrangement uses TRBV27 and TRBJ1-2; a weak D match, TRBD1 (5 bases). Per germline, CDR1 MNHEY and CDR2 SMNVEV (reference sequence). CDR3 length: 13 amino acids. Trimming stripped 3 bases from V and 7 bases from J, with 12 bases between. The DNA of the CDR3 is TGTGCCAGCAGTTTTACCCTGGGGGGTGGCTACACCTTC. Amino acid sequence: CASSFTLGGGYTF.

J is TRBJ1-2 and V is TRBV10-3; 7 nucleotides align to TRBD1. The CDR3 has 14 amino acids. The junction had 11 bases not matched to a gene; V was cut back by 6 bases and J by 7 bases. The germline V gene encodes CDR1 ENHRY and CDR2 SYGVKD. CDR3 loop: CAISSPTGEGGYTF. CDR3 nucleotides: TGTGCCATCAGCTCACCAACAGGGGAGGGTGGCTACACCTTC.

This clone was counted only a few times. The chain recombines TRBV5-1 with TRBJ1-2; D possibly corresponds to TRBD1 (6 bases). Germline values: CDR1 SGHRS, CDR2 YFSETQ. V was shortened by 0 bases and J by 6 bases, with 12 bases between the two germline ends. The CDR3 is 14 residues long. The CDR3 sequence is CASSLAQGTHGYTF. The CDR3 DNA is TGCGCCAGCAGCTTGGCACAGGGAACACATGGCTACACCTTC.

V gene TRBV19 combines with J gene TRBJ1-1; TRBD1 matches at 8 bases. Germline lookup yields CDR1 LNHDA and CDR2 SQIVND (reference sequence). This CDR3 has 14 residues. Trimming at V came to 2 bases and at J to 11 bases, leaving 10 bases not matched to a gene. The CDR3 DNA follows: TGTGCCAGTAGTATACCCGGGACAGGTGAGGAGGCTTTCTTT. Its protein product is CASSIPGTGEEAFF.

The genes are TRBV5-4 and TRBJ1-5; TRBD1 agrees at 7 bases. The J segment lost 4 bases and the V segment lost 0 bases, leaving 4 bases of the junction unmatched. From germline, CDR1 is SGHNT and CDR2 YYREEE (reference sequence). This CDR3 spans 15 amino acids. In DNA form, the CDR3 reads TGTGCCAGCAGCTTGGGCCCAGGGGGTAATCAGCCCCAGCATTTT. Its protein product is CASSLGPGGNQPQHF.

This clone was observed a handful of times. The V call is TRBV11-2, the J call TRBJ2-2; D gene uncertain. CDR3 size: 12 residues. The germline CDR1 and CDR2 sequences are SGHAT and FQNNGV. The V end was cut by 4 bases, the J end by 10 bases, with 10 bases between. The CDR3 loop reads CASSSSAEELFF. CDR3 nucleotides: TGTGCCAGCAGCTCCTCAGCCGAGGAGCTGTTTTTT.

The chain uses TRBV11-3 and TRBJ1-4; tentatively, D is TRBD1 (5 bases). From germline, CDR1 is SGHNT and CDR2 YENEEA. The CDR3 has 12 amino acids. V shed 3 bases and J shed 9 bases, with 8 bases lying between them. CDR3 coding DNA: TGTGCCAGCAGCTTTTTGGGGCAAAAACTGTTTTTT. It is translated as CASSFLGQKLFF.

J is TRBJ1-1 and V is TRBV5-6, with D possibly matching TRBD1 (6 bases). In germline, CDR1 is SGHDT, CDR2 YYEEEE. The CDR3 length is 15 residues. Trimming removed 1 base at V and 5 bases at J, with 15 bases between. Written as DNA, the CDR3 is TGTGCCAGCAGCTTGATCGGGGGCGCATGGACTGAAGCTTTCTTT. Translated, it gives CASSLIGGAWTEAFF.

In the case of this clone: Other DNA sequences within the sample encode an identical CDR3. The CDR3 spells CASSLRTGMNTEAFF. The CDR3 DNA reads as TGTGCCAGCAGCTTAAGGACAGGGATGAACACTGAAGCTTTCTTT. The genes are TRBV5-6 and TRBJ1-1; the match to TRBD1 covers 8 bases. The CDR3 runs to 15 residues. In germline, CDR1 is SGHDT, CDR2 YYEEEE. V lost 2 bases and J lost 0; bases outside the gene matches: 3.

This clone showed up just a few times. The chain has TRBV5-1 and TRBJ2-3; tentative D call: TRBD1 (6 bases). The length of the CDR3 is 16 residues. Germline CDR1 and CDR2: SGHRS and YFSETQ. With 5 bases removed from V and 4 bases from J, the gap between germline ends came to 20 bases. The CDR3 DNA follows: TGCGCCAGCAGTCGCGTACAGGGAGAGAGAGCAGATACGCAGTATTTT. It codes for CASSRVQGERADTQYF.

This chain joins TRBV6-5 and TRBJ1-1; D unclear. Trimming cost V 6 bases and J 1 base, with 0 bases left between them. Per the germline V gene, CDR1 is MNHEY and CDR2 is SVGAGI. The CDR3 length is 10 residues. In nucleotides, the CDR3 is TGTGCCAGCAGGAACACTGAAGCTTTCTTT. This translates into CASRNTEAFF.

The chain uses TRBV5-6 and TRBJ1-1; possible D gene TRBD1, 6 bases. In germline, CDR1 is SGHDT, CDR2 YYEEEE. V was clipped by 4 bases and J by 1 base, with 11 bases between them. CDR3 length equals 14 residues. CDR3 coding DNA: TGTGCCAGCAGCATGACAGGACGGAACACTGAAGCTTTCTTT. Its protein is CASSMTGRNTEAFF.